A selection of T cell receptor beta chains follows, all from one sample in a study of T cells in tuberculosis. Profiling relied on immunoSEQ multiplex PCR, and the TCRdb table lists in-frame clones only, not all of them. The sample lists tens of thousands of clones; 92% were seen once. Sequenced here: PBMCs, sampled at tuberculosis diagnosis. These receptors were obtained from an adult with tuberculosis. Some clones in this sample may be carry-over from other donors' samples. Each CDR3 is given with its conserved first and last residue. D genes are given only for firm matches. Size is omitted from some rows. Given values are once, few, many or a class for expanded clones.

J gene,V gene,clone size,D gene,CDR3 protein,CDR3 DNA
TRBJ2-3,TRBV11-2,NA,TRBD2,CASSLLAGAQTSTDTQYF,TGTGCCAGCAGCTTACTAGCGGGGGCCCAGACTAGCACAGATACGCAGTATTTT
TRBJ2-3,TRBV2,NA,TRBD2,CASRLASGAGDTQYF,TGTGCCAGCAGGTTGGCTAGCGGGGCCGGAGATACGCAGTATTTT
TRBJ2-7,TRBV2,NA,TRBD1,CASTRQGGTYEQYF,TGTGCCAGCACCAGACAGGGGGGAACCTACGAGCAGTACTTC
TRBJ2-3,TRBV9,NA,TRBD2,CASKGGGTSTDTQYF,TGTGCCAGCAAGGGCGGGGGTACTAGCACAGATACGCAGTATTTT
TRBJ1-5,TRBV5-8,NA,NA,CASSLFSNSNQPQHF,TGTGCCAGCAGCTTGTTTAGTAATAGCAATCAGCCCCAGCATTTT
TRBJ2-7,TRBV7-7,NA,TRBD2,CASSPGEGTLYEQYF,TGTGCCAGCAGCCCCGGGGAGGGGACGCTTTACGAGCAGTACTTC
TRBJ1-4,TRBV5-1,NA,NA,CASSLGQTTNEKLFF,TGCGCCAGCAGCTTGGGACAGACAACTAATGAAAAACTGTTTTTT
TRBJ2-3,TRBV7-6,NA,TRBD1,CASSRQGPDTQYF,TGTGCCAGCAGCAGACAGGGCCCAGATACGCAGTATTTT
TRBJ1-5,TRBV19,NA,TRBD1,CASSIGTGRNQPQHF,TGTGCCAGTAGTATAGGGACAGGCCGCAATCAGCCCCAGCATTTT
TRBJ2-3,TRBV5-1,NA,TRBD1,CASSLAPGQGADTQYF,TGCGCCAGCAGCTTGGCACCGGGACAGGGTGCAGATACGCAGTATTTT
TRBJ1-6,TRBV6-4,NA,TRBD1,CARRTGGSWSPLHF,TGTGCCAGGCGGACAGGGGGCTCGTGGTCACCCCTCCACTTT
TRBJ2-7,TRBV2,NA,NA,CASYRQETYEQYF,TGTGCCAGCTATCGACAGGAGACCTACGAGCAGTACTTC
TRBJ2-2,TRBV7-9,NA,NA,CAFNNAGQGTGELFF,TGTGCCTTTAACAACGCAGGCCAGGGTACCGGGGAGCTGTTTTTT
TRBJ2-7,TRBV4-1,NA,NA,CASSQGSAGDYEQYF,TGCGCCAGCAGCCAAGGTTCGGCAGGGGACTACGAGCAGTACTTC
TRBJ2-3,TRBV30,NA,NA,CAWSEGVGDTQYF,TGTGCCTGGAGTGAGGGAGTCGGAGATACGCAGTATTTT
TRBJ1-1,TRBV5-5,NA,TRBD1,CASSLLDRDDTEAFF,TGTGCCAGCAGCTTGTTGGACAGGGATGACACTGAAGCTTTCTTT
TRBJ2-2,TRBV6-4,NA,NA,CASSVSGSTNTGELFF,TGTGCCAGCAGCGTCAGCGGGTCGACGAACACCGGGGAGCTGTTTTTT
TRBJ1-1,TRBV21-1,NA,NA,CASSRDIPSRGPEAFF,TGTGCCAGCAGCCGGGACATCCCCTCCCGGGGTCCTGAAGCTTTCTTT
TRBJ2-1,TRBV9,NA,TRBD1,CASSPRQGADEQFF,TGTGCCAGCAGCCCGCGACAGGGGGCTGATGAGCAGTTCTTC
TRBJ1-1,TRBV6-6,NA,NA,CAIQGQGMNTEAFF,TGTGCCATCCAGGGTCAGGGAATGAACACTGAAGCTTTCTTT
TRBJ2-3,TRBV6-1,NA,NA,CASSVYTDTQYF,TGTGCCAGCAGTGTCTACACAGATACGCAGTATTTT
TRBJ1-1,TRBV27,NA,NA,CASGGGGWGTEAFF,TGTGCCAGCGGTGGGGGAGGGTGGGGCACTGAAGCTTTCTTT
TRBJ1-6,TRBV30,NA,NA,CAWRNSVAVISANSPLHF,TGTGCCTGGAGAAATAGCGTTGCAGTGATAAGCGCGAATTCACCCCTCCACTTT
TRBJ2-1,TRBV7-2,NA,TRBD2,CASSSFGLAGPNEQFF,TGTGCCAGCAGCTCCTTTGGGCTAGCGGGGCCCAATGAGCAGTTCTTC
TRBJ1-2,TRBV29-1,few,TRBD1,CSVHTGGGYTF,TGCAGCGTTCATACAGGGGGCGGCTACACCTTC
TRBJ2-3,TRBV7-7,NA,NA,CASSPRGAGVDTQYF,TGTGCCAGCAGCCCTCGGGGGGCCGGTGTAGATACGCAGTATTTT
TRBJ1-1,TRBV6-5,few,NA,CASRSVDTEAFF,TGTGCCTCGCGGAGTGTGGACACTGAAGCTTTCTTT
TRBJ1-2,TRBV6-1,NA,NA,CASSDTRTAYGYTF,TGTGCCAGCAGTGATACCCGGACAGCCTATGGCTACACCTTC
TRBJ1-5,TRBV10-3,few,TRBD1,CAISERGQRNQPQHF,TGTGCCATCAGTGAAAGGGGACAGCGTAATCAGCCCCAGCATTTT
TRBJ1-2,TRBV5-8,NA,NA,CASSFEGRGYGYTF,TGTGCCAGCAGCTTTGAGGGGAGGGGCTATGGCTACACCTTC
TRBJ2-1,TRBV5-4,once,TRBD2,CASSLAGTSHNEQFF,TGTGCCAGCAGCTTGGCCGGGACTAGCCACAATGAGCAGTTCTTC
TRBJ1-2,TRBV11-2,few,TRBD1,CASSRHGTGNYGYTF,TGTGCCAGCAGCAGACACGGGACAGGGAACTATGGCTACACCTTC
TRBJ1-2,TRBV7-2,NA,TRBD1,CASRTGINNYGYTF,TGTGCCAGCAGGACAGGGATCAATAACTATGGCTACACCTTC
TRBJ1-2,TRBV5-1,NA,NA,CASSRSAAGVLDYGYTF,TGCGCCAGCAGCAGGAGCGCGGCAGGGGTTTTAGACTATGGCTACACCTTC
TRBJ2-7,TRBV4-2,NA,TRBD1,CASSLGRPGQGYEQYF,TGTGCCAGCAGCCTAGGGCGCCCGGGACAGGGCTACGAGCAGTACTTC
TRBJ1-2,TRBV27,NA,NA,CASSFGEDYGYTF,TGTGCCAGCAGTTTCGGGGAGGACTATGGCTACACCTTC
TRBJ2-7,TRBV19,NA,NA,CASSTLRTRGSYEQYF,TGTGCCAGTAGTACCCTTCGGACTCGGGGCTCCTACGAGCAGTACTTC
TRBJ2-5,TRBV6-1,NA,NA,CASSEAWRGGTQYF,TGTGCCAGCAGTGAAGCGTGGCGGGGTGGGACCCAGTACTTC
TRBJ1-2,TRBV6-5,NA,NA,CASSYRGGYTF,TGTGCCAGCAGTTACAGGGGTGGCTACACCTTC
TRBJ1-4,TRBV5-6,once,NA,CASSLAQGREGEKLFF,TGTGCCAGCAGCTTGGCCCAAGGCCGAGAGGGTGAAAAACTGTTTTTT
TRBJ2-2,TRBV19,once,NA,CASSIGARAGELFF,TGTGCCAGTAGTATAGGCGCGAGGGCCGGGGAGCTGTTTTTT
TRBJ1-1,TRBV7-2,NA,NA,CASSDHREEAFF,TGTGCCAGCAGCGACCACCGGGAAGAAGCTTTCTTT
TRBJ1-2,TRBV6-4,few,NA,CASSDRVARNYGYTF,TGTGCCAGCAGTGACCGTGTAGCTAGGAACTATGGCTACACCTTC
TRBJ2-4,TRBV9,NA,NA,CASSVEGSSILLHKNIQYF,TGTGCCAGCAGCGTAGAAGGTTCTAGCATCCTCCTTCACAAAAACATTCAGTACTTC
TRBJ1-6,TRBV6-1,NA,TRBD1,CASSGTGSSYNSPLHF,TGTGCCAGCAGTGGGACAGGGAGCTCCTATAATTCACCCCTCCACTTT
TRBJ1-2,TRBV5-6,NA,TRBD1,CASSRDRVWYGYTF,TGTGCCAGCAGCAGGGACAGGGTCTGGTATGGCTACACCTTC
TRBJ1-5,TRBV9,NA,TRBD1,CASSTGGNSNQPQHF,TGTGCCAGCAGCACAGGGGGAAATAGCAATCAGCCCCAGCATTTT
TRBJ2-1,TRBV27,NA,TRBD2,CASRPGTSSYNEQFF,TGTGCCAGCAGACCCGGGACTAGTTCCTACAATGAGCAGTTCTTC
TRBJ1-5,TRBV10-1,NA,NA,CASGNRVQPQHF,TGCGCCAGCGGTAACAGGGTTCAGCCCCAGCATTTT
TRBJ1-5,TRBV4-1,once,TRBD1,CASSHWTGANQPQHF,TGCGCCAGCAGCCACTGGACAGGGGCCAATCAGCCCCAGCATTTT
TRBJ1-2,TRBV7-2,NA,TRBD1,CASSHPLKGQGARIYGYTF,TGTGCCAGCAGCCACCCCCTCAAGGGACAGGGGGCGCGAATTTATGGCTACACCTTC
TRBJ1-2,TRBV5-5,NA,TRBD1,CASRLGQGHYGYTF,TGTGCCAGCAGGTTAGGACAGGGACACTATGGCTACACCTTC
TRBJ2-7,TRBV13,NA,TRBD2,CASSLAGGHMGQYF,TGTGCCAGCAGTCTAGCGGGGGGACACATGGGGCAGTACTTC
TRBJ2-3,TRBV4-2,NA,NA,CASSQDYRLGTDTQYF,TGTGCCAGCAGCCAAGATTATCGGCTAGGCACAGATACGCAGTATTTT
TRBJ2-1,TRBV6-1,NA,NA,CASGTYVYNEQFF,TGTGCCAGCGGGACTTACGTTTACAATGAGCAGTTCTTC
TRBJ2-1,TRBV5-4,NA,TRBD2,CASSPGLAGGHNEQFF,TGTGCCAGCAGTCCGGGACTAGCGGGGGGGCACAATGAGCAGTTCTTC
TRBJ2-1,TRBV11-2,NA,NA,CASSPPRTGPEQFF,TGTGCCAGCAGCCCGCCGCGTACAGGGCCTGAGCAGTTCTTC
TRBJ1-2,TRBV11-2,NA,NA,CASSLGQSYTF,TGTGCCAGCAGCTTAGGGCAGAGCTACACCTTC
TRBJ1-2,TRBV11-2,NA,TRBD1,CASSLGGGNYGYTF,TGTGCCAGCAGCTTAGGAGGGGGCAACTATGGCTACACCTTC
TRBJ2-7,TRBV7-2,NA,TRBD2,CASSFLAGGSYEQYF,TGTGCCAGCAGCTTCTTAGCGGGGGGATCGTACGAGCAGTACTTC